The 32 T cell receptor beta chains below come from one sample, sequenced in a study of control samples from healthy donors and cancer patients. Clones were sequenced by immunoSEQ multiplex PCR, and TCRdb holds only the in-frame ones, with some missing. This table holds about 95,000 clones, about 87% found once. Material for sequencing was blood. These receptors were taken from a woman in her seventies in good health.

This chain joins TRBV6-5 and TRBJ1-1; D may be TRBD1 (6 bases). Trimming took 7 bases from V and 1 from J, leaving 13 bases between them. The CDR3 is 14 amino acids. Germline values: CDR1 MNHEY, CDR2 SVGAGI. The CDR3 DNA is TGTGCCAGCAAAAACAGGGAAGGGAACACTGAAGCTTTCTTT. Residues: CASKNREGNTEAFF.

The chain carries TRBV18 and TRBJ2-2; 7 bases align to TRBD2. The CDR3 is made up of 16 amino acids. V shed 3 bases and J 0 bases; nucleotides not matched to a gene: 4. From germline, CDR1 is KGHSH and CDR2 LQKENI. The CDR3 protein is CASSPQAGTNTGELFF. The CDR3 DNA sequence: TGTGCCAGCTCACCTCAAGCGGGGACGAACACCGGGGAGCTGTTTTTT.

The chain combines TRBV6-6 with TRBJ2-7, with 7 nucleotides matching TRBD1. CDR3 length equals 13 residues. The germline V gene encodes CDR1 MNHNY and CDR2 SVGAGI (reference sequence). V was clipped by 0 bases and J by 6 bases; unmatched bases: 2. The CDR3 here is CASSYSDRAEQYF. The CDR3 bases are TGTGCCAGCAGTTACTCCGACAGGGCCGAGCAGTACTTC.

This chain links TRBV29-1 with TRBJ1-1; 7 nucleotides agree with TRBD1. This CDR3 spans 13 amino acids. V dropped 6 bases and J dropped 1; count of bases not matched to a gene: 5. From germline, CDR1 is SQVTM and CDR2 ANQGSEA. As DNA, the CDR3 is TGCAGCGTGGAGACAGGGAGGAACACTGAAGCTTTCTTT. Protein product: CSVETGRNTEAFF.

The table lists this clone with a count of one. V is TRBV11-2 and J is TRBJ1-2, with D perhaps matching TRBD1 (5 bases). This CDR3 has 15 residues. With 1 base removed from V and 4 bases from J, the gap between germline ends came to 13 bases. The V gene's germline CDR1 is SGHAT and CDR2 FQNNGV. In DNA form, the CDR3 reads TGTGCCAGCAGCTTAGTGGGGGGGTCCGTCTATGGCTACACCTTC. Amino acid sequence: CASSLVGGSVYGYTF.

J is TRBJ2-5 and V is TRBV15; TRBD2 agrees at 7 bases. Trimming cost V 1 base and J 4 bases; bases outside gene matches: 6. The CDR3 loop spans 15 amino acids. Germline V gene lookup returns CDR1 LNHNV and CDR2 YYDKDF (reference sequence). As DNA, the CDR3 is TGTGCCACCAGCAGAGTCTCGGGGAGGGTAGAGACCCAGTACTTC. Amino acid sequence: CATSRVSGRVETQYF.

The chain recombines TRBV10-3 with TRBJ2-7; 10 bases match TRBD1. The CDR3 runs 13 residues. V dropped 9 bases and J dropped 0; count of bases not matched to a gene: 2. CDR1 and CDR2 from the germline V gene are ENHRY and SYGVKD. In DNA form, the CDR3 reads TGTGCCATGGGACAGGGGATCTCCTACGAGCAGTACTTC. Residues: CAMGQGISYEQYF.

The rearrangement joins TRBV3-1 (or the pseudogene TRBV3-2) to TRBJ1-2; D ambiguous. Trimming took 4 bases from V and 8 from J, leaving 20 bases between them. Germline V gene lookup returns CDR1 LGHDT and CDR2 YNNKEL (reference sequence). The CDR3 is made up of 15 amino acids. CDR3 bases: TGTGCCAGCAGCCTCCGAGACTCCCCAATTCGCGGCTACACCTTC. Residues: CASSLRDSPIRGYTF.

This clone was observed a single time. The J gene is TRBJ1-2, the V gene TRBV9; D possibly corresponds to TRBD1 (5 bases). V lost 2 bases to trimming and J lost 2 bases, with 13 bases between them. CDR3 size: 15 residues. CDR1 SGDLS and CDR2 YYNGEE come from the germline V gene. CDR3 in DNA: TGTGCCAGCAGCGTCGGAGGGGCCAGCAACTATGGCTACACCTTC. Translating gives CASSVGGASNYGYTF.

The gene calls are TRBV6-6 and TRBJ2-3; 9 bases are shared with TRBD1. Germline V gene data show CDR1 as MNHNY and CDR2 as SVGAGI (reference sequence). This CDR3 is built from 15 residues. With 7 bases clipped from V and 1 base from J, the junction kept 6 bases outside the gene matches. CDR3 in DNA: TGTGCCAGCACCTTAACAGGGGGCCGCACAGATACGCAGTATTTT. It yields the protein CASTLTGGRTDTQYF.

The chain has TRBV5-8 and TRBJ2-5, with D perhaps matching TRBD1 (5 bases). CDR3 size: 14 residues. Trimming pared 0 bases from V and 2 bases from J, leaving 8 bases between. Germline V lookup: CDR1 SGHTS, CDR2 YDEGEE. The CDR3 bases are TGTGCCAGCAGCTTGGGACAGCGACAAGAGACCCAGTACTTC. This gives the protein CASSLGQRQETQYF.

The rearrangement joins TRBV10-3 to TRBJ2-3; D unresolved. The CDR3 has 15 residues. CDR1 and CDR2 from the germline V gene are ENHRY and SYGVKD. V was clipped by 0 bases and J by 2 bases, with 9 bases between them. Written as DNA, the CDR3 is TGTGCCATCAGTGAGTCGATCCATCCCACAGATACGCAGTATTTT. It yields the protein CAISESIHPTDTQYF.

The V and J genes are TRBV10-3 and TRBJ1-2; perhaps TRBD1 as D (6 bases). Germline lookup yields CDR1 ENHRY and CDR2 SYGVKD. The V gene lost 0 bases and the J gene lost 1 base, with 12 bases spanning the gap. The CDR3 loop spans 16 amino acids. The CDR3 nucleotides are TGTGCCATCAGTGAGTCCTGGACAGCGAATAACTATGGCTACACCTTC. Its translation: CAISESWTANNYGYTF.

The rearrangement links TRBV6-1 to TRBJ1-2; no reliable D call. This CDR3 is built from 15 residues. V was clipped by 1 base and J by 3 bases, with 12 bases between them. Germline loops: CDR1 MNHNS, CDR2 SASEGT. DNA for the CDR3: TGTGCCAGCAGTGAAGACCTTGATACCTACTATGGCTACACCTTC. It yields the protein CASSEDLDTYYGYTF.

DNA for the CDR3: TGCAGTGCTAGTGGGACTAGCGGGAGTCTGGGGTTCTTC. The encoded protein is CSASGTSGSLGFF. The chain carries TRBV20-1 and TRBJ2-1; TRBD2 matches at 14 bases. This CDR3 is built from 13 residues. V gave up 3 bases and J gave up 15 bases; unmatched junction bases: 7. The germline CDR1 and CDR2 sequences are DFQATT and SNEGSKA (reference sequence).

This clone is labeled medium-sized. The rearrangement links TRBV6-6 to TRBJ2-7, with 7 bases aligning to TRBD1. Germline CDR1 and CDR2: MNHNY and SVGAGI (reference sequence). The ends lost 0 bases at V and 0 bases at J; junction bases unmatched: 5. The CDR3 is 16 residues long. The DNA for the CDR3 is TGTGCCAGCAGTTACTCGGTTGGGACAGTCTCCTACGAGCAGTACTTC. As protein: CASSYSVGTVSYEQYF.

By proportion, this clone is medium-sized (0.01 to 0.1%). J is TRBJ1-1 and V is TRBV15; D is ambiguous. Trimming shortened V by 0 bases and J by 4 bases, and 9 bases separated the two germline ends. In germline, CDR1 is LNHNV, CDR2 YYDKDF (reference sequence). This CDR3 contains 14 residues. The CDR3 bases are TGTGCCACCAGCAGAGATTTGGCAGGCACTGAAGCTTTCTTT. Amino acid sequence: CATSRDLAGTEAFF.

This clone has a single count. V usage is TRBV9 and J usage is TRBJ1-1; 12 bases match TRBD1. The CDR3 has 14 residues. J was trimmed by 8 bases and V by 0 bases; bases with no gene match: 2. Germline CDR1 is SGDLS and CDR2 is YYNGEE. The CDR3 bases are TGTGCCAGCAGCGTAGCCGGGACAGGGGGCGAAGCTTTCTTT. The encoded protein is CASSVAGTGGEAFF.

The genes are TRBV11-2 and TRBJ2-1; perhaps TRBD2 as D (5 bases). Germline CDR1 and CDR2: SGHAT and FQNNGV. V lost 3 bases to trimming and J lost 0 bases, with 6 bases between them. The CDR3 is 14 amino acids. CDR3 loop: CASSFRDSYNEQFF. The CDR3 coding sequence is TGTGCCAGCAGCTTCCGGGACTCCTACAATGAGCAGTTCTTC.

CDR3 sequence reads: CASSSGFQPQHF. Written as DNA, the CDR3 is TGTGCCAGCAGTTCAGGGTTTCAGCCCCAGCATTTT. This rearrangement joins TRBV7-9 to TRBJ1-5, with D tentatively TRBD1 (5 bases). Per germline, CDR1 SEHNR and CDR2 FQNEAQ (reference sequence). V lost 6 bases and J lost 6, with 9 bases in between. CDR3 length: 12 residues.

The chain employs TRBV6-1 and TRBJ1-4, with 9 bases identical to TRBD1. V dropped 2 bases and J dropped 10; count of bases not matched to a gene: 17. Germline-derived CDR1 and CDR2 are MNHNS and SASEGT. The CDR3 extends over 18 amino acids. CDR3 bases: TGTGCCAGCAGTGAATTGACGGGTGTGGGACAGGGAGGCGGAAAACTGTTTTTT. It encodes CASSELTGVGQGGGKLFF.

This clone was counted between two and nine times. CDR3 bases: TGTGCCAGCAGTCAGGATTTTCAATCTGAAGCTTTCTTT. It codes for CASSQDFQSEAFF. The V call is TRBV6-4, the J call TRBJ1-1; D is unclear. CDR3 length equals 13 residues. Germline assignment: CDR1 MRHNA and CDR2 SNTAGT. The V gene lost 5 bases and the J gene lost 6 bases, with 13 bases spanning the gap.

The CDR3 region is CASSAGGGYNSPLHF. CDR3 DNA: TGTGCCAGCAGCGCGGGGGGAGGCTATAATTCACCCCTCCACTTT. The rearrangement uses TRBV11-2 and TRBJ1-6; D perhaps matches TRBD1 (5 bases). The CDR3 loop spans 15 amino acids. Trimming removed 5 bases at V and 3 bases at J, with 11 bases between. The germline gives CDR1 SGHAT, CDR2 FQNNGV.

J is TRBJ2-2 and V is TRBV5-1, with D perhaps matching TRBD1 (6 bases). V lost 2 bases to trimming and J lost 2 bases, with 7 bases between them. Germline V gene data show CDR1 as SGHRS and CDR2 as YFSETQ. There are 14 residues in the CDR3. In nucleotides, the CDR3 is TGCGCCAGCAGCTTTGGGACAAACACCGGGGAGCTGTTTTTT. It translates to CASSFGTNTGELFF.

The rearrangement links TRBV7-2 to TRBJ2-4; 8 bases fit TRBD2. CDR1 and CDR2 (germline): SGHTA, FQGNSA. Trimming took 5 bases from V and 0 from J; bases not matched to a gene: 6. The CDR3 extends over 16 amino acids. CDR3 sequence reads: CASSPVTSGAKNIQYF. CDR3 nucleotides: TGTGCCAGCAGCCCAGTCACTAGCGGAGCCAAAAACATTCAGTACTTC.

The chain has TRBV5-1 and TRBJ1-1; perhaps TRBD1 as D (5 bases). This CDR3 has 14 amino acids. Germline V gene lookup returns CDR1 SGHRS and CDR2 YFSETQ. With 1 base removed from V and 10 bases from J, the gap between germline ends came to 17 bases. The CDR3 here is CASSLFGTADGAFF. The CDR3, as DNA: TGCGCCAGCAGCTTGTTTGGGACTGCGGACGGAGCTTTCTTT. The full variable domain, in which reference TRBV5-1 and TRBJ1-1 provide the parts outside the CDR3, is KAGVTQTPRYLIKTRGQQVTLSCSPISGHRSVSWYQQTPGQGLQFLFEYFSETQRNKGNFPGRFSGRQFSNSRSEMNVSTLELGDSALYLCASSLFGTADGAFFGQGTRLTVV.

The chain has TRBV11-2 and TRBJ1-5, with TRBD1 identical over 11 bases. Germline assignment: CDR1 SGHAT and CDR2 FQNNGV. J was trimmed by 7 bases and V by 0 bases; bases with no gene match: 14. The CDR3 is 19 amino acids. DNA of the CDR3: TGTGCCAGCAGCTTAGATTATCTTGGGACAGGGGGATGGAGGCAGCCCCAGCATTTT. Its protein product is CASSLDYLGTGGWRQPQHF.

The chain uses TRBV3-1 (or the pseudogene TRBV3-2) and TRBJ2-7, with TRBD2 matching 13 bases. Trimming cost V 2 bases and J 3 bases; bases outside gene matches: 7. There are 17 residues in the CDR3. The V gene's germline CDR1 is LGHDT and CDR2 YNNKEL (reference sequence). This CDR3 reads CASSQTPTSGRSYEQYF. CDR3 sequence (DNA): TGTGCCAGCAGCCAAACCCCGACTAGCGGGAGGAGCTACGAGCAGTACTTC.

The J gene is TRBJ1-5, the V gene TRBV3-1 (or the pseudogene TRBV3-2), with a weak D call TRBD1 (5 bases). The CDR3 is 14 residues long. V was clipped by 1 base and J by 5 bases, with 9 bases between them. Germline CDR1 and CDR2: LGHDT and YNNKEL (reference sequence). CDR3 in amino acids: CASSQAGGDQPQHF. In DNA, the CDR3 is TGTGCCAGCAGCCAAGCGGGGGGGGATCAGCCCCAGCATTTT.

This chain links TRBV3-1 (or the pseudogene TRBV3-2) with TRBJ1-1, with a tentative D call TRBD1 (6 bases). Germline V gives CDR1 LGHDT, CDR2 YNNKEL (reference sequence). The CDR3 spans 14 residues. The ends were cut back, 1 base at V and 3 bases at J, with 9 bases in the middle. The CDR3 spells CASSQVAGDTEAFF. The CDR3 bases are TGTGCCAGCAGCCAAGTGGCAGGGGACACTGAAGCTTTCTTT.

The rearrangement joins TRBV5-6 to TRBJ2-7, with 8 bases lining up with TRBD1. The CDR3 contains 15 residues. V trimming: 4 bases; J trimming: 2 bases; junction bases outside the gene matches: 8. CDR1 is SGHDT and CDR2 is YYEEEE in the germline V gene. This CDR3 reads CASSHEDRATYEQYF. DNA of the CDR3: TGTGCCAGCAGCCACGAGGACAGGGCCACCTACGAGCAGTACTTC.

This chain joins TRBV7-9 and TRBJ1-4, with D uncertain. CDR3 size: 10 residues. Germline V gene sequence: CDR1 SEHNR, CDR2 FQNEAQ (reference sequence). CDR3 residues: CATGYEKLFF. DNA for the CDR3: TGTGCTACGGGCTATGAAAAACTGTTTTTT.